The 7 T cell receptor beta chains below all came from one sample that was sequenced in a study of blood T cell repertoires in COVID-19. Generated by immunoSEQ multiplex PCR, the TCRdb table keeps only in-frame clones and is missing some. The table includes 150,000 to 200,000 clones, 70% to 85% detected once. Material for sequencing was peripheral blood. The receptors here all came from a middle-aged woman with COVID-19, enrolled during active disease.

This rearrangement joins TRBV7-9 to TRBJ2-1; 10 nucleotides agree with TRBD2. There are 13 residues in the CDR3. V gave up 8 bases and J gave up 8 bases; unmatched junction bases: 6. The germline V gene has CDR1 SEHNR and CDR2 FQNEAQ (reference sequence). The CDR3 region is CASLRAGGDEQFF. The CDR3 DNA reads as TGTGCCAGCCTCCGAGCGGGAGGGGATGAGCAGTTCTTC. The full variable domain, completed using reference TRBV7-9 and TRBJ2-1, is DTGVSQNPRHKITKRGQNVTFRCDPISEHNRLYWYRQTLGQGPEFLTYFQNEAQLEKSRLLSDRFSAERPKGSFSTLEIQRTEQGDSAMYLCASLRAGGDEQFFGPGTRLTVL.

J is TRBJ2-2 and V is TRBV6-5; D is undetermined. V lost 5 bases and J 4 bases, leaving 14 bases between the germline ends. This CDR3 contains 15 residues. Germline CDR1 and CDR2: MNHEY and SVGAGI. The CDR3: CASSPTDIFTGELFF. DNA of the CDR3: TGTGCCAGCAGTCCAACAGATATTTTCACCGGGGAGCTGTTTTTT.

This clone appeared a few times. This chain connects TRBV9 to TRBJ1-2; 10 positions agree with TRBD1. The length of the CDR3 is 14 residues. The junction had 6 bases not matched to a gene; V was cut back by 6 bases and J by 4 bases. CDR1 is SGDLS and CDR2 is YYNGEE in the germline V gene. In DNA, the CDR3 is TGTGCCAGCACCCGGGACAGGGGAAGCTATGGCTACACCTTC. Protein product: CASTRDRGSYGYTF.

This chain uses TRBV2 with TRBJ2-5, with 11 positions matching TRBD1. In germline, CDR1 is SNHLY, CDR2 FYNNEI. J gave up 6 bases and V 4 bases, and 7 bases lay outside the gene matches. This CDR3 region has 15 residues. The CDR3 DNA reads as TGTGCCAGCAGTGGATCAGGACAGGGGGCGAAGACCCAGTACTTC. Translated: CASSGSGQGAKTQYF.

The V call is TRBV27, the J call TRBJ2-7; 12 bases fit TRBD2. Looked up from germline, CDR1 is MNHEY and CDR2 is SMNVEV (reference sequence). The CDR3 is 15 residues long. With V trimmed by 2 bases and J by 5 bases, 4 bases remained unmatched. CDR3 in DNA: TGTGCCAGCAGTTTAGGCCTAGCGGGAGGGGACGAGCAGTACTTC. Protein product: CASSLGLAGGDEQYF.

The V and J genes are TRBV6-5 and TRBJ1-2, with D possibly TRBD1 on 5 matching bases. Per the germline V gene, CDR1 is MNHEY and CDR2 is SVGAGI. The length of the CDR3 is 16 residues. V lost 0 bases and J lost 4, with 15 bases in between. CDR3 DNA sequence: TGTGCCAGCAGTTACTCGATATTTCCCCAGGGCTATGGCTACACCTTC. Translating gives CASSYSIFPQGYGYTF.

The CDR3 loop is CASSRPQGNQHTGELFF. The CDR3 nucleotides are TGCGCCAGCAGCCGCCCCCAGGGGAACCAACACACCGGGGAGCTGTTTTTT. The genes are TRBV4-1 and TRBJ2-2; TRBD1 might be the D (6 bases). The CDR3 runs to 17 residues. Germline CDR1 is MGHRA and CDR2 is YSYEKL. V was trimmed by 4 bases and J by 3 bases, leaving 18 bases between them.